A single sample gave rise to the 21 T cell receptor beta chains below, sequenced in a study of molecular identifiers for immune sequencing clone quantification. TCRdb used MiXCR to reprocess the PCR reads, holding one entry per CDR3 protein. The sample lists 400,000 to 600,000 distinct CDR3 sequences; 25% were seen once. The specimen was naive CD8+ T cells from blood, with Jurkat cell RNA spiked in. Noted subset: FACS-sorted CD8+CD4-CCR7+CD45RA+ naive T cells. The receptors stem from a human donor in good health. Some libraries in this study had Jurkat cell RNA spiked in.

The rearrangement joins TRBV6-1 to TRBJ2-7, with 11 bases lining up with TRBD2. The V segment lost 4 bases and the J segment 5 bases; nucleotides outside the gene matches: 7. Germline CDR1 and CDR2: MNHNS and SASEGT. This CDR3 is 15 amino acids long. DNA of the CDR3: TGTGCCAGCAGTGGACCGACTAGCGGGGTCAACGAGCAGTACTTC. This encodes CASSGPTSGVNEQYF.

With respect to this clonotype: The missing conserved phenylalanine or tryptophan at the end of this CDR3 makes a read error likely. The chain couples TRBV6-2 or TRBV6-3 to TRBJ2-7; 7 bases fit TRBD1. The trim removed 6 bases at V and 5 bases at J, leaving 13 bases unmatched. CDR1 and CDR2 (germline): MNHEY, SVGEGT. CDR3 length: 15 amino acids. This chain's CDR3 is CASSSDRPSRHEQYL. CDR3 in DNA: TGTGCCAGCAGCTCGGACAGGCCCAGTCGCCACGAGCAGTACTTA.

This clonotype was detected only a few times. V gene TRBV18 combines with J gene TRBJ1-4, with 7 bases matching TRBD1. The CDR3 covers 15 residues. Trimming took 10 bases from V and 0 from J; bases not matched to a gene: 8. Germline V gene data show CDR1 as KGHSH and CDR2 as LQKENI. Here the CDR3 DNA reads TGTGCCAACCCGGACAGGCGAGCAACTAATGAAAAACTGTTTTTT. This translates into CANPDRRATNEKLFF. The full variable domain, rest sourced from reference TRBV18 and TRBJ1-4, is NAGVMQNPRHLVRRRGQEARLRCSPMKGHSHVYWYRQLPEEGLKFMVYLQKENIIDESGMPKERFSAEFPKEGPSILRIQQVVRGDSAAYFCANPDRRATNEKLFFGSGTQLSVL.

V usage is TRBV14 and J usage is TRBJ2-7; D is ambiguous. The germline CDR1 and CDR2 sequences are SGHDN and FVKESK. The ends were cut back, 4 bases at V and 0 bases at J, with 10 bases in the middle. The CDR3 has 14 residues. CDR3 protein: CASSPQRYSYEQYF. The DNA for the CDR3 is TGTGCCAGCAGCCCACAGAGATACTCCTACGAGCAGTACTTC.

The chain recombines TRBV28 with TRBJ2-7, with D hard to call. The ends were cut back, 5 bases at V and 7 bases at J, with 21 bases in the middle. Germline V CDR1 and CDR2: MDHEN, SYDVKM. CDR3 length equals 15 residues. DNA for the CDR3: TGTGCCAGCAGTCCAACCGGACCCACGGCTGGTGAGCAGTACTTC. This sequence encodes CASSPTGPTAGEQYF.

This clonotype showed up just a few times. The V gene is TRBV6-5, the J gene TRBJ2-2; TRBD1 aligns across 8 bases. The germline V gene has CDR1 MNHEY and CDR2 SVGAGI. The CDR3 is 15 residues long. V lost 4 bases to trimming and J lost 7 bases; unmatched junction nucleotides: 8. In DNA, the CDR3 is TGTGCCAGCAGTTCGCGCAGGGGGCTAGTCGGGGAGCTGTTTTTT. The encoded protein is CASSSRRGLVGELFF.

The chain is built from TRBV30 and TRBJ2-1; TRBD1 or TRBD2 may be the D gene (5 bases each). V was pared by 1 base and J by 6 bases, with 13 bases between. In germline, CDR1 is GTSNPN, CDR2 SVGIG (reference sequence). This CDR3 spans 14 amino acids. CDR3 DNA sequence: TGTGCCTGGAGTGCAGGTAGTGGGGGCAATGAGCAGTTCTTC. The encoded protein is CAWSAGSGGNEQFF.

This rearrangement joins TRBV4-3 to TRBJ1-1; tentatively, D is TRBD1 (6 bases). V dropped 1 base and J dropped 4 bases, with 13 bases sitting between them. The CDR3 length is 15 residues. From germline, CDR1 is LGHNA and CDR2 YSLEER. DNA for the CDR3: TGCGCCAGCAGCCAAGGGGACATTAGTATCACTGAAGCTTTCTTT. Protein: CASSQGDISITEAFF.

On this clonotype itself: This may come from a read error, since a much larger clone is one base off. This chain connects TRBV20-1 to TRBJ2-7, with D possibly TRBD2 on 5 matching bases. This CDR3 has 13 amino acids. CDR1 is DFQATT and CDR2 is SNEGSKA in the germline V gene (reference sequence). Written as DNA, the CDR3 is TGCTGTGCTAGCTGGCTGAGCTCCTACGAGCAGTACTTC. It encodes CCASWLSSYEQYF.

This chain joins TRBV6-5 and TRBJ1-5; TRBD1 aligns across 9 bases. The V gene end was trimmed by 6 bases and the J gene end by 6 bases; junction bases not matched to a gene: 3. CDR3 length: 13 residues. Germline V gives CDR1 MNHEY, CDR2 SVGAGI. The CDR3 here is CASRQGAGQPQHF. The CDR3 DNA reads as TGTGCCAGCAGACAGGGGGCTGGTCAGCCCCAGCATTTT.

As for this clonotype: A much larger clone lies one base from this, so it may be a read error. The V call is TRBV7-9, the J call TRBJ2-7; a weak D match, TRBD2 (6 bases). The V end was cut by 5 bases, the J end by 7 bases, with 15 bases between. The CDR3 spans 13 residues. Germline values: CDR1 SEHNR, CDR2 FQNEAQ (reference sequence). The CDR3 loop reads CASSENIAVEQYF. The CDR3 DNA is TGTGCCAGCAGCGAAAATATAGCGGTTGAGCAGTACTTC.

This clonotype was observed a handful of times. This chain connects TRBV7-6 to TRBJ2-5, with a tentative D call TRBD2 (6 bases). This CDR3 is built from 15 residues. With 2 bases removed from V and 3 bases from J, the gap between germline ends came to 13 bases. Germline loops: CDR1 SGHVS, CDR2 FNYEAQ. CDR3 in amino acids: CASSLNSGTEETQYF. DNA of the CDR3: TGTGCCAGCAGCTTAAATAGCGGTACTGAAGAGACCCAGTACTTC.

This clonotype was counted only a few times. The chain joins TRBV15 to TRBJ2-3; 7 positions agree with TRBD2. The CDR3 spans 15 residues. V was pared by 3 bases and J by 4 bases, with 7 bases of the junction left unmatched. CDR1 LNHNV and CDR2 YYDKDF come from the germline V gene (reference sequence). The DNA of the CDR3 is TGTGCCACCAGCAGGGCGGGAGTGAGGGCAGATACGCAGTATTTT. Encoded protein: CATSRAGVRADTQYF.

This clonotype was counted many times. This chain uses TRBV9 with TRBJ2-7; D may be TRBD1 (5 bases). V gave up 4 bases and J gave up 2 bases, with 13 bases separating them. This CDR3 contains 14 residues. Per germline, CDR1 SGDLS and CDR2 YYNGEE. The CDR3 region has the DNA TGTGCCAGCAGCCCATGGACGGACACCTACGAGCAGTACTTC. It yields the protein CASSPWTDTYEQYF.

This clonotype appeared many times. This chain uses TRBV5-6 with TRBJ2-7; D tentatively reads TRBD1 or TRBD2 (6 bases each). Trimming removed 0 bases at V and 0 bases at J, with 7 bases between. The CDR3 covers 14 residues. Germline lookup yields CDR1 SGHDT and CDR2 YYEEEE. The CDR3 DNA sequence: TGTGCCAGCAGCTTGGGGGGGGCCTCCTACGAGCAGTACTTC. Residues: CASSLGGASYEQYF.

With respect to this clonotype: This is likely a read error, given that the CDR3 carries no conserved phenylalanine or tryptophan at its end. V is TRBV6-2 or TRBV6-3 and J is TRBJ1-4; D remains ambiguous. Looked up from germline, CDR1 is MNHEY and CDR2 is SVGEGT. Trimming removed 3 bases from V and 6 bases from J, with 23 bases in between. CDR3 length equals 18 residues. The CDR3 nucleotides read TGTGCCAGCAGTTATGATACCGTGTCGGACCGACAATATGAAAAACTGTTTTCT. Encoded protein: CASSYDTVSDRQYEKLFS.

The chain has TRBV19 and TRBJ1-1, with a tentative D call TRBD1 (6 bases). Trimming shortened V by 8 bases and J by 5 bases, and 12 bases separated the two germline ends. CDR1 LNHDA and CDR2 SQIVND come from the germline V gene (reference sequence). This CDR3 has 12 residues. In DNA form, the CDR3 reads TGTGCCAGTTATTCAAGGGGGACTGAAGCTTTCTTT. It yields the protein CASYSRGTEAFF.

This clonotype has just a few counts. The CDR3 DNA sequence: TGCAGTGCCCAGACAGCCTTCGAGGGGTACGAGCAGTACTTC. Translation gives CSAQTAFEGYEQYF. V and J are TRBV20-1 and TRBJ2-7; D is possibly TRBD1 or TRBD2 (5 bases each). Per the germline V gene, CDR1 is DFQATT and CDR2 is SNEGSKA (reference sequence). The CDR3 is 14 amino acids. Trimming removed 6 bases at V and 4 bases at J, with 19 bases between.

This clonotype was seen a handful of times. The chain employs TRBV27 and TRBJ2-1, with 7 bases that match TRBD2. The CDR3 loop spans 14 amino acids. Germline loops: CDR1 MNHEY, CDR2 SMNVEV (reference sequence). V lost 10 bases, J lost 6 bases, and 12 bases stayed unmatched. CDR3 amino acids: CATRLISGPNEQFF. CDR3 nucleotides: TGTGCCACCAGGTTAATTAGCGGGCCCAATGAGCAGTTCTTC.

This clonotype appeared a few times. The chain recombines TRBV29-1 with TRBJ2-1; 8 bases align to TRBD1. The CDR3 covers 13 residues. Losses at the gene ends were 4 bases for V and 10 bases for J; bases not matched to a gene: 9. Germline V gene lookup returns CDR1 SQVTM and CDR2 ANQGSEA. The CDR3 loop reads CSVGTGQVNEQFF. The CDR3 DNA is TGCAGCGTTGGGACGGGACAGGTCAACGAGCAGTTCTTC.

This clonotype has a handful of counts. This chain links TRBV27 with TRBJ2-7, with TRBD2 matching over 8 bases. CDR3 size: 15 residues. From germline, CDR1 is MNHEY and CDR2 SMNVEV (reference sequence). The V gene end was trimmed by 5 bases and the J gene end by 3 bases; junction bases not matched to a gene: 9. The DNA of the CDR3 is TGTGCCAGCAGTGCCGAAGCTAGCGGGTACTACGAGCAGTACTTC. It is translated as CASSAEASGYYEQYF.